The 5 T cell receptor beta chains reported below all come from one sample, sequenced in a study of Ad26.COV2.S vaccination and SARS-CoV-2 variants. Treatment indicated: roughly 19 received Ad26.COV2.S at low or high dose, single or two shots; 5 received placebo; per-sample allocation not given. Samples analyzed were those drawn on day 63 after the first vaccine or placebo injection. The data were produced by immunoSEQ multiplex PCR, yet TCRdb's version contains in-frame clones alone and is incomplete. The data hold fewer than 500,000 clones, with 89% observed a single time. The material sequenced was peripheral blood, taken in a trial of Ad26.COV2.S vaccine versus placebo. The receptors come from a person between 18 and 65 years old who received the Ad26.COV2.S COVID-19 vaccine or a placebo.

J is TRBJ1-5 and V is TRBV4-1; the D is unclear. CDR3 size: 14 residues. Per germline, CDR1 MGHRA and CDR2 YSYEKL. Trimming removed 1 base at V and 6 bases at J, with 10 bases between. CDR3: CASSQVRWAQPQHF. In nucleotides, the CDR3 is TGCGCCAGCAGCCAAGTTAGGTGGGCTCAGCCCCAGCATTTT.

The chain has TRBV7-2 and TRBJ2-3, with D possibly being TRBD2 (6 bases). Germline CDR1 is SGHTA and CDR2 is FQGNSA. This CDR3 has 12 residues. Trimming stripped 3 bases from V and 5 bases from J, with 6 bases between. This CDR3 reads CASSFSGDTQYF. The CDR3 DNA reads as TGTGCCAGCAGCTTTAGCGGAGATACGCAGTATTTT.

The CDR3, as DNA: TGTGCCAGCAGCTTAGAACGCGTGACGCAGTATTTT. Residues: CASSLERVTQYF. The genes are TRBV11-2 and TRBJ2-3; no reliable D call. This CDR3 has 12 residues. The germline V gene has CDR1 SGHAT and CDR2 FQNNGV. The ends were cut back, 0 bases at V and 9 bases at J, with 7 bases in the middle.

DNA for the CDR3: TGTGCCAGCAGCCATGGACAGGGCTCCTACGAGCAGTACGTC. This encodes CASSHGQGSYEQYV. V is TRBV2 and J is TRBJ2-7, with 8 bases fitting TRBD1. Germline CDR1 is SNHLY and CDR2 is FYNNEI. V lost 6 bases and J lost 0; bases outside the gene matches: 4. The CDR3 is 14 amino acids.

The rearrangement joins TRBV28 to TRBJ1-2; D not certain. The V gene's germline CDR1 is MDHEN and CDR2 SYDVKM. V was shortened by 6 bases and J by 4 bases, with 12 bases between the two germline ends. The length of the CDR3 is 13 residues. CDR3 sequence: CASSPPTFYGYTF. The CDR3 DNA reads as TGTGCCAGCAGCCCCCCGACCTTCTATGGCTACACCTTC.